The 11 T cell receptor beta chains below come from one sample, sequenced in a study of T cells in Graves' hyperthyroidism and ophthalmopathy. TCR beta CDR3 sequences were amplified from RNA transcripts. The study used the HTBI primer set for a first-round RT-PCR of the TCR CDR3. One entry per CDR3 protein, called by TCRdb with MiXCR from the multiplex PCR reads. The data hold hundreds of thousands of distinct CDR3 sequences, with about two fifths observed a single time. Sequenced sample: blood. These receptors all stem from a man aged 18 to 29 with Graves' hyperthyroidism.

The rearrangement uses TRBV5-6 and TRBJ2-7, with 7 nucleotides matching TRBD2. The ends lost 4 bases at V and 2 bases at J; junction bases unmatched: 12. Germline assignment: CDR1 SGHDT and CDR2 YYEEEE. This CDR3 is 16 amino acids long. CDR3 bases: TGTGCCAGCAGCACGAGCCTCGGGGGGAGGGCCTACGAGCAGTACTTC. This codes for CASSTSLGGRAYEQYF.

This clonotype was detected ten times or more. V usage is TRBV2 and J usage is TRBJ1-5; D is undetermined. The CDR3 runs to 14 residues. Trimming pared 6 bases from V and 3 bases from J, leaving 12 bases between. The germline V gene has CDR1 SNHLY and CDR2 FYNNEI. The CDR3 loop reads CASSPTNSNQPQHF. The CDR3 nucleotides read TGTGCCAGCAGCCCAACAAATTCCAATCAGCCCCAGCATTTT.

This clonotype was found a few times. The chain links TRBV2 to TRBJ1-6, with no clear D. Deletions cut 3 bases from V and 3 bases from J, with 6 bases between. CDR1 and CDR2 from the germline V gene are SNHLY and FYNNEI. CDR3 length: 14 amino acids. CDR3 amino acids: CASSDEGYNSPLHF. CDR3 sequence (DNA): TGTGCCAGCAGTGACGAGGGCTATAATTCACCCCTCCACTTT.

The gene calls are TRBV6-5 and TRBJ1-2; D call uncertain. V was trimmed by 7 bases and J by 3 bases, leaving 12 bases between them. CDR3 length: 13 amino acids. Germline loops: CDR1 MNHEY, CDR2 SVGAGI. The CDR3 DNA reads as TGTGCCAGCAAGGACCCCCAGGACTATGGCTACACCTTC. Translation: CASKDPQDYGYTF.

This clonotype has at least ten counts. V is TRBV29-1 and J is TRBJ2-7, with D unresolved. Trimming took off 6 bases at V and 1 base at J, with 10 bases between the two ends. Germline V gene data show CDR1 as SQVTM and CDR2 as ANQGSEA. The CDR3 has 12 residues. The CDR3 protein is CSVLGYSYEQYF. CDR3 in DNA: TGCAGCGTCCTAGGTTATTCCTACGAGCAGTACTTC.

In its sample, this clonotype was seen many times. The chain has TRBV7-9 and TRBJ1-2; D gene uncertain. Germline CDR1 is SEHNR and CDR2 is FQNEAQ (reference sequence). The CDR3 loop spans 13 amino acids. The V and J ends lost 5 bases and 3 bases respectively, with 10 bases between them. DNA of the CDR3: TGTGCCAGCAGCCCGCGGACGGACTATGGCTACACCTTC. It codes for CASSPRTDYGYTF.

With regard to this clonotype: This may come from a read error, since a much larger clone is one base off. CDR3 nucleotide sequence: TGCAGCGTTGAATGGGGAGACTATGGCTACACCTTC. This gives the protein CSVEWGDYGYTF. The J gene is TRBJ1-2, the V gene TRBV29-1, with D uncertain. Germline loops: CDR1 SQVTM, CDR2 ANQGSEA. V was clipped by 2 bases and J by 3 bases, with 7 bases between them. This CDR3 has 12 amino acids.

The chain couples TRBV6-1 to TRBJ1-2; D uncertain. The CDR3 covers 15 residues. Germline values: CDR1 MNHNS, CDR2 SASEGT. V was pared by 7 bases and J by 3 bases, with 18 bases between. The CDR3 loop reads CASIPSGQADYGYTF. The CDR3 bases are TGTGCCAGCATCCCCTCGGGCCAGGCGGACTATGGCTACACCTTC.

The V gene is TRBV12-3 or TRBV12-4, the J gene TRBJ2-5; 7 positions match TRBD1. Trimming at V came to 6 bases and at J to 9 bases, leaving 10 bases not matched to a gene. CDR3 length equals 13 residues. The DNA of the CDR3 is TGTGCCAGCAGCCGGGACAGCCATGTGGCCCAGTACTTC. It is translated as CASSRDSHVAQYF.

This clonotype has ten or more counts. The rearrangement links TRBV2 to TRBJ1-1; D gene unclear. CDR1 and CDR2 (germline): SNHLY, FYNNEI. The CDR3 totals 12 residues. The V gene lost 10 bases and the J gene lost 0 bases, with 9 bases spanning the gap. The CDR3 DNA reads TGTGCCATTACACCACTGAACACTGAAGCTTTCTTT. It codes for CAITPLNTEAFF.

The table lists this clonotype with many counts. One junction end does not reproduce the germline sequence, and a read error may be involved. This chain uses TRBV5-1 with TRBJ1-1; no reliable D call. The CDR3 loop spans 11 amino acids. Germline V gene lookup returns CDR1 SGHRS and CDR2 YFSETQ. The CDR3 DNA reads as TGTGCCAGCAGTTTAGGACCTGAAGCTTTCTTT. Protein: CASSLGPEAFF. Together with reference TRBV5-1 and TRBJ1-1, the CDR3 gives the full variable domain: KAGVTQTPRYLIKTRGQQVTLSCSPISGHRSVSWYQQTPGQGLQFLFEYFSETQRNKGNFPGRFSGRQFSNSRSEMNVSTLELGDSALYLCASSLGPEAFFGQGTRLTVV.